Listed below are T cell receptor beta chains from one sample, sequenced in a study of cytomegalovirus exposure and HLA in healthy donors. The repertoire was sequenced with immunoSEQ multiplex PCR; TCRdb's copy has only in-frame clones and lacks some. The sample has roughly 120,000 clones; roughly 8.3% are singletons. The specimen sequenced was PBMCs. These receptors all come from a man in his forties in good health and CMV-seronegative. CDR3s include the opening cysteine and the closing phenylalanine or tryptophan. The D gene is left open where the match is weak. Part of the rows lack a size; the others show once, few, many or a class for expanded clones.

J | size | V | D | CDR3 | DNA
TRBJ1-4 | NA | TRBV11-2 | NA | CASSLVIPGEKLFF | TGTGCCAGCAGCTTAGTTATCCCGGGTGAAAAACTGTTTTTT
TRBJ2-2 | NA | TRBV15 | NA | CATRKTGNTGELFF | TGTGCCACCCGTAAGACAGGGAACACCGGGGAGCTGTTTTTT
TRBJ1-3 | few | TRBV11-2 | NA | CASSSGSPRGYTIYF | TGTGCCAGCAGCTCCGGGAGCCCCAGAGGCTACACCATATATTTT
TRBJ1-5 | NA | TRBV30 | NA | CAWSAGYQPQHF | TGTGCCTGGAGTGCGGGGTATCAGCCCCAGCATTTT
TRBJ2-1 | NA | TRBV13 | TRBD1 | CASSIDRDEQFF | TGTGCCAGCAGCATAGACAGGGATGAGCAGTTCTTC
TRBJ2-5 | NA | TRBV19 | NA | CASKRRGSQETQYF | TGTGCCAGTAAGAGAAGGGGATCCCAAGAGACCCAGTACTTC
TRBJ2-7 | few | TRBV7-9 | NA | CASSLDPNRAYEQYF | TGTGCCAGCAGCTTAGACCCCAATCGGGCCTACGAGCAGTACTTC
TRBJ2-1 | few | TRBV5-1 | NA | CASSLDQNNEQFF | TGCGCCAGCAGCTTGGACCAGAACAATGAGCAGTTCTTC
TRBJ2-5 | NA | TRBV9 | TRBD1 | CASSGRHRGQGQETQYF | TGTGCCAGCAGCGGGCGACATAGGGGACAGGGGCAAGAGACCCAGTACTTC
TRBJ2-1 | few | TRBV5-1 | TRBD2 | CASRAGLADNEQFF | TGCGCCAGCAGAGCGGGACTAGCGGACAATGAGCAGTTCTTC
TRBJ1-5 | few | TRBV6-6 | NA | CASSYSAQPQHF | TGTGCCAGCAGTTACTCAGCTCAGCCCCAGCATTTT
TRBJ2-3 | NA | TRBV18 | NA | CASLQVVTDTQYF | TGTGCCAGCCTCCAGGTAGTTACAGATACGCAGTATTTT
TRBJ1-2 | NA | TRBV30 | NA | CALHGRELNYGYTF | TGTGCCTTACACGGCAGGGAACTAAACTATGGCTACACCTTC
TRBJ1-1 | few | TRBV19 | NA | CASIKIGAPGTFF | TGTGCCAGTATCAAAATAGGTGCACCGGGGACTTTCTTT
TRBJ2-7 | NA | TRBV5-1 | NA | CASSFTPGSQYEQYF | TGCGCCAGCAGCTTCACCCCGGGTAGTCAGTACGAGCAGTACTTC
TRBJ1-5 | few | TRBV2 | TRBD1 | CASSPGTGDTQPQHF | TGTGCCAGCAGCCCCGGGACAGGGGACACTCAGCCCCAGCATTTT
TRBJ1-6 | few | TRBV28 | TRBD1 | CASSLPLPGQGYSPLHF | TGTGCCAGCAGTCTTCCGTTGCCGGGACAGGGATATTCACCCCTCCACTTT
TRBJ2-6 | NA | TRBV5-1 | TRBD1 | CASSLGSGQGYSGANVLTF | TGCGCCAGCAGCTTGGGGTCGGGACAGGGTTACTCTGGGGCCAACGTCCTGACTTTC
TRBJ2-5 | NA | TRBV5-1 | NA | CASSPGQQETQYF | TGCGCCAGCAGCCCTGGACAGCAAGAGACCCAGTACTTC
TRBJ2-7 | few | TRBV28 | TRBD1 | CASTGTGPFYEQYF | TGTGCCAGCACCGGGACAGGGCCCTTCTACGAGCAGTACTTC
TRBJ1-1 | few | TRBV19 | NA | CAIGEGNTEAFF | TGTGCCATCGGCGAGGGGAACACTGAAGCTTTCTTT
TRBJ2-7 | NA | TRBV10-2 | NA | CASLGGFTYEQYF | TGCGCCAGTCTAGGGGGTTTCACCTACGAGCAGTACTTC
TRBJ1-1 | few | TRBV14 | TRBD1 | CASSQGTGIKAFF | TGTGCCAGCAGCCAAGGGACAGGGATCAAAGCTTTCTTT
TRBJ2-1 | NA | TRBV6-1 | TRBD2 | CASTQLAGGQNEQFF | TGTGCCAGCACCCAACTAGCGGGGGGCCAAAATGAGCAGTTCTTC
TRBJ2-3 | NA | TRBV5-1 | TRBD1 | CASSLEGQGAPDTQYF | TGCGCCAGCAGCTTGGAAGGCCAGGGGGCGCCGGATACGCAGTATTTT
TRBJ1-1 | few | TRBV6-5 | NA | CASSYFTGTEAFF | TGTGCCAGCAGTTACTTCACAGGGACTGAAGCTTTCTTT
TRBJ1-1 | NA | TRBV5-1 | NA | CASSLANEIPEAFF | TGCGCCAGCAGCTTGGCCAATGAGATCCCTGAAGCTTTCTTT
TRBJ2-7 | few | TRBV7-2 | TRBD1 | CASSFTPGGDEQYF | TGTGCCAGCAGCTTTACCCCAGGGGGCGACGAGCAGTACTTC
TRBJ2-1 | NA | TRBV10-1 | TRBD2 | CASSGTSGGVSYNEQFF | TGCGCCAGCTCCGGGACTAGCGGGGGGGTATCCTACAATGAGCAGTTCTTC
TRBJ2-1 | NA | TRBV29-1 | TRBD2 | CSVEDPSGGSLAGKQFF | TGCAGCGTTGAAGATCCTAGCGGGGGTTCCCTCGCGGGGAAGCAGTTCTTC
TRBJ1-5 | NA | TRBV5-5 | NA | CASSSLRTVELGNQPQHF | TGTGCCAGCAGCTCCCTAAGGACTGTTGAGTTGGGCAATCAGCCCCAGCATTTT
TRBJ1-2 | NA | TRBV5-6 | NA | CASSTGQNYGYTF | TGTGCCAGCAGCACCGGACAGAACTATGGCTACACCTTC